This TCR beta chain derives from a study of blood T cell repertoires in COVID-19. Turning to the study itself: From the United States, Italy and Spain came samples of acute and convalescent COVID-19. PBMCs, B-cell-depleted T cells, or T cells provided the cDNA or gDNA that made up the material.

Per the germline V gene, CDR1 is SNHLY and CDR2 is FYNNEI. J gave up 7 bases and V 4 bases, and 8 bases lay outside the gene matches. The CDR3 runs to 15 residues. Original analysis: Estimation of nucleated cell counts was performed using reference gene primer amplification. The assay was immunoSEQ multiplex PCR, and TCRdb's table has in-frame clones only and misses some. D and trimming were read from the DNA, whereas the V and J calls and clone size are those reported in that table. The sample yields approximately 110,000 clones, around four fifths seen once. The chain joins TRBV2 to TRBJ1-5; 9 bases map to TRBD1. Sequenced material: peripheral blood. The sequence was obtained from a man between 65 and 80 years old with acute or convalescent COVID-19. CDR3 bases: TGTGCCAGCAGTGCCCAGGACAGGGGAAGGCAGCCCCAGCATTTT. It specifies CASSAQDRGRQPQHF.